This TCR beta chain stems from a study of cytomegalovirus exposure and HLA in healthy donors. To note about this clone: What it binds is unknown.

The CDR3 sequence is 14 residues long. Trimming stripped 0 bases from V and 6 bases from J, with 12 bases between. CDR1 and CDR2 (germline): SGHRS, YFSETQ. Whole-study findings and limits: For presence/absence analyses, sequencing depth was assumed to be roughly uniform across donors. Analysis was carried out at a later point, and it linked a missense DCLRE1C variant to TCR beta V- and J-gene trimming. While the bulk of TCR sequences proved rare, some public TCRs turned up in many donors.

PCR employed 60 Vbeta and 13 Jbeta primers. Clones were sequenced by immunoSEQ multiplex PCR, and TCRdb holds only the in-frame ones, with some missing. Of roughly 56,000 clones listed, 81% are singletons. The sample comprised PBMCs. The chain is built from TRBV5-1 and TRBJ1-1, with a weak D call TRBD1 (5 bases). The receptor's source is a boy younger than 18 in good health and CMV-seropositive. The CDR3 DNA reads TGCGCCAGCAGCTTGGACACGGGGGTTGCTGAAGCTTTCTTT. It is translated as CASSLDTGVAEAFF.